A selection of T cell receptor beta chains follows, all from one sample in a study of CD8 T cells in Susac syndrome. One entry per CDR3 protein results from TCRdb running MiXCR on the immunoSEQ multiplex PCR reads. The table includes about 130,000 distinct CDR3 sequences, approximately 94% detected once. The sample consisted of CD4+ T cells from PBMCs. Receptors originate from a human donor with multiple sclerosis. Each CDR3 is given with its conserved first and last residue. A D gene is named only where the DNA matches it firmly. Clone size is shown for a subset of rows, as once, few, many or a class of expanded clone.

d_gene: NA; v_gene: TRBV7-2; abundance: NA; j_gene: TRBJ2-5; CDR3nt: TGTGCCAGCAGCCTCCAGGGGACTGTGCGCCAAGAGACCCAGTACTTC; CDR3aa: CASSLQGTVRQETQYF
d_gene: TRBD2; v_gene: TRBV20-1; abundance: NA; j_gene: TRBJ2-5; CDR3nt: TGCAGTGCTCCCCTAGCGGGGGGCCGCCAAGAGACCCAGTACTTC; CDR3aa: CSAPLAGGRQETQYF
d_gene: NA; v_gene: TRBV13; abundance: NA; j_gene: TRBJ1-2; CDR3nt: TGTGCCAGCAGCTACGGACGGCCGTACTATGGCTACACCTTC; CDR3aa: CASSYGRPYYGYTF
d_gene: TRBD1; v_gene: TRBV6-2/TRBV6-3; abundance: NA; j_gene: TRBJ2-2; CDR3nt: TGTGCCAGCGATATACCGGGACAGGGTCGTGCCGGGGAGCTGTTTTTT; CDR3aa: CASDIPGQGRAGELFF
d_gene: NA; v_gene: TRBV19; abundance: NA; j_gene: TRBJ1-1; CDR3nt: TGTGCCAGTAGTATAGGAGCAGTGGGGAACACTGAAGCTTTCTTT; CDR3aa: CASSIGAVGNTEAFF
d_gene: TRBD2; v_gene: TRBV6-5; abundance: NA; j_gene: TRBJ2-1; CDR3nt: TGTGCCAGCAGTTCGCCGGGACTAGCGGGACGGGGAGATGAGCAGTTCTTC; CDR3aa: CASSSPGLAGRGDEQFF
d_gene: NA; v_gene: TRBV30; abundance: NA; j_gene: TRBJ1-1; CDR3nt: TGTGCCTGGAGCCGGACAGAGATTTTTAGTGAAGCTTTCTTT; CDR3aa: CAWSRTEIFSEAFF
d_gene: NA; v_gene: TRBV12-3/TRBV12-4; abundance: NA; j_gene: TRBJ2-2; CDR3nt: TGTGCCAGCAGTTTAGGTAGCGGCCACACCGGGGAGCTGTTTTTT; CDR3aa: CASSLGSGHTGELFF
d_gene: TRBD1; v_gene: TRBV7-2; abundance: once; j_gene: TRBJ2-5; CDR3nt: TGTGCCAGCAGTCTTAGAATAGGGACAGGGTCTCGGGAGACCCAGTACTTC; CDR3aa: CASSLRIGTGSRETQYF
d_gene: NA; v_gene: TRBV5-8; abundance: NA; j_gene: TRBJ2-2; CDR3nt: TGTGCCAGCAGCTTAGCCGTCCGGAACACCGGGGAGCTGTTTTTT; CDR3aa: CASSLAVRNTGELFF
d_gene: TRBD1; v_gene: TRBV12-3/TRBV12-4; abundance: NA; j_gene: TRBJ2-5; CDR3nt: TGTGCCAGCAGTCCCGACAGGGTACGAGAGACCCAGTACTTC; CDR3aa: CASSPDRVRETQYF
d_gene: TRBD2; v_gene: TRBV15; abundance: NA; j_gene: TRBJ2-7; CDR3nt: TGTGCCACCAGCAGAGATGTAGCGGGAAGCCTAAGCGAGCAGTACTTC; CDR3aa: CATSRDVAGSLSEQYF
d_gene: NA; v_gene: TRBV7-2; abundance: NA; j_gene: TRBJ2-3; CDR3nt: TGTGCCAGCAGTCCTCGGGTCCCCGACGGGGATACGCAGTATTTT; CDR3aa: CASSPRVPDGDTQYF
d_gene: NA; v_gene: TRBV30; abundance: NA; j_gene: TRBJ2-1; CDR3nt: TGTGCCTGGAGTGGGGGTGAGCAGTTCTTC; CDR3aa: CAWSGGEQFF
d_gene: TRBD1; v_gene: TRBV6-2/TRBV6-3; abundance: NA; j_gene: TRBJ2-7; CDR3nt: TGTGCCAGCAGTTCAGCGACAGGGGTCTACGAGCAGTACTTC; CDR3aa: CASSSATGVYEQYF
d_gene: NA; v_gene: TRBV9; abundance: NA; j_gene: TRBJ2-5; CDR3nt: TGTGCCAGCAGCGTAGGGCTCCAACAAGAGACCCAGTACTTC; CDR3aa: CASSVGLQQETQYF
d_gene: TRBD1; v_gene: TRBV2; abundance: NA; j_gene: TRBJ2-5; CDR3nt: TGTGCCAGCAGAACAGGGGGAAAAGAGACCCAGTACTTC; CDR3aa: CASRTGGKETQYF
d_gene: NA; v_gene: TRBV12-3/TRBV12-4; abundance: once; j_gene: TRBJ2-4; CDR3nt: TGTGCCAGCAGTTTAGCGCTCGAGCTAAACATTCAGTACTTC; CDR3aa: CASSLALELNIQYF
d_gene: NA; v_gene: TRBV30; abundance: NA; j_gene: TRBJ1-4; CDR3nt: TGTGCCTGGAGTCCAGGGTTTTTGGAAAAACTGTTTTTT; CDR3aa: CAWSPGFLEKLFF
d_gene: TRBD1; v_gene: TRBV27; abundance: NA; j_gene: TRBJ2-6; CDR3nt: TGTGCCAGCAGTTTAATGGGACAGGGTTTCTCTGGGGCCAACGTCCTGACTTTC; CDR3aa: CASSLMGQGFSGANVLTF
d_gene: NA; v_gene: TRBV29-1; abundance: NA; j_gene: TRBJ1-5; CDR3nt: TGCAGCGTTGTCGAAGACAATCAGCCCCAGCATTTT; CDR3aa: CSVVEDNQPQHF
d_gene: NA; v_gene: TRBV7-2; abundance: NA; j_gene: TRBJ1-3; CDR3nt: TGTGCCAGCAGCTTAGGGCTCTCGAGCCAGGGGACTCGAAACACCATATATTTT; CDR3aa: CASSLGLSSQGTRNTIYF
d_gene: TRBD1; v_gene: TRBV7-2; abundance: NA; j_gene: TRBJ1-5; CDR3nt: TGTGCCAGCAGCTTAAGTCAGGGGGCCTGGCAGCCCCAGCATTTT; CDR3aa: CASSLSQGAWQPQHF
d_gene: NA; v_gene: TRBV4-1; abundance: NA; j_gene: TRBJ1-1; CDR3nt: TGCGCCAGCAGCGGCATACTTGAGGGACTACCGAACACTGAAGCTTTCTTT; CDR3aa: CASSGILEGLPNTEAFF
d_gene: NA; v_gene: TRBV7-2; abundance: once; j_gene: TRBJ2-7; CDR3nt: TGTGCCAGCAGCTTAGACGGGGCCTCCTACGAGCAGTACTTC; CDR3aa: CASSLDGASYEQYF